This TCR beta chain stems from a study of identical twins' blood T cells. Study-level points and caveats: Twins shared more top CDR3 clonotypes than unrelated donors did.

TCR cDNA libraries came from RNA via a modified published protocol. TCRdb reprocessed the 5' RACE reads via MiXCR and lists one record per CDR3 protein. This table holds roughly 380,000 distinct CDR3 sequences, about 28% found once. CDR1 is ENHRY and CDR2 is SYGVKD in the germline V gene. V lost 3 bases, J lost 3 bases, and 6 bases lay in between. CDR3 length: 13 amino acids. This clonotype was seen repeatedly, ten times or more. Its antigen is unknown. The chain is built from TRBV10-3 and TRBJ1-5; D is perhaps TRBD1 (5 bases). The sequence came from a woman between 18 and 50 years old in good health. The sequencing input was PBMCs. The CDR3 protein is CAISDRDNQPQHF. The CDR3 nucleotides read TGTGCCATCAGTGACAGGGACAATCAGCCCCAGCATTTT.